The T cell receptor beta chain under discussion was sequenced for a study of CD8 T cells in ankylosing spondylitis. This clonotype was detected only a few times. TCRdb passed the 5' RACE reads through MiXCR, listing each CDR3 protein once. The sample has about 360,000 distinct CDR3 sequences; around 20% are singletons. The CDR3 spans 15 residues. The germline V gene encodes CDR1 MNHEY and CDR2 SMNVEV (reference sequence). Trimming cost V 2 bases and J 2 bases, with 11 bases left between them. The receptor was isolated from a male donor with ankylosing spondylitis or in good health (not recorded which). The chain uses TRBV27 and TRBJ2-3; D unclear. The specimen was blood, either unsorted or a sorted T cell fraction (not recorded which). CDR3 sequence reads: CASSLLGPDTDTQYF. The CDR3 DNA is TGTGCCAGCAGTTTACTGGGCCCGGACACAGATACGCAGTATTTT.